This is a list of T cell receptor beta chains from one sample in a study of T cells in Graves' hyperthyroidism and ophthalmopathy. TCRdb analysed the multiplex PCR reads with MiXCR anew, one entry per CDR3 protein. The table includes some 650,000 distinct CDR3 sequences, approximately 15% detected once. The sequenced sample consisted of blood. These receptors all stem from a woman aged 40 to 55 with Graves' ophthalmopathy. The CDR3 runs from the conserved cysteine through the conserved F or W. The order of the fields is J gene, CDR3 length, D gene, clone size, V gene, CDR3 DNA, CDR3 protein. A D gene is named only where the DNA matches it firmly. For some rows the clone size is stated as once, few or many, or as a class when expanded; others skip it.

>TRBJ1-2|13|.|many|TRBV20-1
TGCAGTCTGCGCCCAGGGGTGGGCTATGGCTACACCTTC
CSLRPGVGYGYTF
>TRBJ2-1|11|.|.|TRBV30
TGTGCCTGGAGTCGCGTAAATGAGCAGTTCTTC
CAWSRVNEQFF
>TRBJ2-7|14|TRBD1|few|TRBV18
TGTGCCAGCTCACCAAAAAGGGACAGAGCTGAGCAGTACTTC
CASSPKRDRAEQYF
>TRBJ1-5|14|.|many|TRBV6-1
TGTGCCAGCAGTGATCAACAGGGAGGACAGCCCCAGCATTTT
CASSDQQGGQPQHF
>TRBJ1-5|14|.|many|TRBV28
TGTGCCAGCGAGAATAGGGGGAGCAATCAGCCCCAGCATTTT
CASENRGSNQPQHF
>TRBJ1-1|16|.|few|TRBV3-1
TGTGCCAGCAGCCAAGGAGACTTAGGGGAGAGGACTGAAGCTTTCTTT
CASSQGDLGERTEAFF
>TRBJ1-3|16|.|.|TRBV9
TGTGCCAGCAGCCCCTTAGCAGGACCTCTAGGGAACACCATATATTTT
CASSPLAGPLGNTIYF
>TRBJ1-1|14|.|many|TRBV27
TGTGCCAGCAGTTTGTTAGGGATGAACACTGAAGCTTTCTTT
CASSLLGMNTEAFF
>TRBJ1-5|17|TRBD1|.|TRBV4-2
TGTGCCAGCAGCCCCGGGACAGGAATATATAGCAATCAGCCCCAGCATTTT
CASSPGTGIYSNQPQHF
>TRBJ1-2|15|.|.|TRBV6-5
TGTGCCAGCAGTTACTCGACGGCGACTAACTATGGCTACACCTTC
CASSYSTATNYGYTF
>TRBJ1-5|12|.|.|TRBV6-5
TGTGCCAGCAGTTATCCTGGTCAGCCCCAGCATTTT
CASSYPGQPQHF
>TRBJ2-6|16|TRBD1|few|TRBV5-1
TGCGCCAGCGGACAGGGGGTGGCCTCTGGGGCCAACGTCCTGACTTTC
CASGQGVASGANVLTF
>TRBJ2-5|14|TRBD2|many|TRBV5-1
TGCGCCAGCAGCCAAAGCGGGGGACGAGAGACCCAGTACTTC
CASSQSGGRETQYF
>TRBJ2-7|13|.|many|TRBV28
TGTGCCAGCAGTTCCCACCTTCAGGGGTGGCAGTACTTC
CASSSHLQGWQYF
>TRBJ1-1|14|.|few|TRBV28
TGTGCCAGCAGAACCACTAACAGGGCCACTGAAGCTTTCTTT
CASRTTNRATEAFF
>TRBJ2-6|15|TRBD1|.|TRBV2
TGTGCCAGCAGTTCTGACAGGGTAGGGGCCAACGTCCTGACTTTC
CASSSDRVGANVLTF
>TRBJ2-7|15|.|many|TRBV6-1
TGTGCCAGCAGTGAAACCCCGGACAGCTCCTACGAGCAGTACTTC
CASSETPDSSYEQYF
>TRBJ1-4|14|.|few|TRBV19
TGTGCCAGTAGTTCCGGGACACCTAATGAAAAACTGTTTTTT
CASSSGTPNEKLFF
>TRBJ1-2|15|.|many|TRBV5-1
TGCGCCAGCAGCTTGGTAGCCGACCATAACTATGGCTACACCTTC
CASSLVADHNYGYTF
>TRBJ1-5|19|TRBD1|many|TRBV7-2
TGTGCCAGCAGCCCGTGGACAGGGAGGACGACCTTGGGCAATCAGCCCCAGCATTTT
CASSPWTGRTTLGNQPQHF
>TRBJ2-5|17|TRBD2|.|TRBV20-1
TGCAGTGCTAGAGATCTTGGGCGACTAGCGGGGGCAGAGACCCAGTACTTC
CSARDLGRLAGAETQYF
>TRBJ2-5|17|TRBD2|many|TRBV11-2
TGTGCCAGCAGCCTCCAACCCGGGACTAGAGGGGCAGAGACCCAGTACTTC
CASSLQPGTRGAETQYF
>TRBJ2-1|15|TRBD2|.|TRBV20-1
TGCAGTGCTAGAGATCTTACTAGCGGGGGGGGTGAGCAGTTCTTC
CSARDLTSGGGEQFF
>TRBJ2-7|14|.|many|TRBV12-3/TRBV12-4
TGTGCCAGCAGTTTAGCGGGGATAGGTGGCGAGCAGTACTTC
CASSLAGIGGEQYF
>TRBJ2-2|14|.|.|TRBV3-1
TGTGCCAGCAGCCCCAGTAGGAAAACCGGGGAGCTGTTTTTT
CASSPSRKTGELFF
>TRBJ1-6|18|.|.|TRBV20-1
TGCAGTGCTCGCCCCCCCTCGGGACAAGGGGGATATAATTCACCCCTCCACTTT
CSARPPSGQGGYNSPLHF
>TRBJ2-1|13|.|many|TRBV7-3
TGTGCCAGCAGCTTAGGGCTTAGAGATGAGCAGTTCTTC
CASSLGLRDEQFF
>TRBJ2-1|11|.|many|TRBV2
TGTGCCAGCATGGGGGGGCGCGAGCAGTTCTTC
CASMGGREQFF
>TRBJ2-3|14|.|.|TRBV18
TGTGCCAGCTCACGTTCCACCGCCCCGGCTACGCAGTATTTT
CASSRSTAPATQYF
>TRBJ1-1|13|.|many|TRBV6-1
TGTGCCAGCAGCGGAGGGGAGAACACTGAAGCTTTCTTT
CASSGGENTEAFF
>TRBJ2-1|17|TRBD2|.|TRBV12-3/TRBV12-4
TGTGCCAGCAATTTAGGCCTAGCGGGGGGGTCCTACAATGAGCAGTTCTTC
CASNLGLAGGSYNEQFF
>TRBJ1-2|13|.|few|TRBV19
TGTGCCAGTAGTATTGGGGGATTCTATGGCTACACCTTC
CASSIGGFYGYTF
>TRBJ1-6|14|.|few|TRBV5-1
TGCGCCAGCAGCTTGTTGGGGGCGAATTCACCCCTCCACTTT
CASSLLGANSPLHF
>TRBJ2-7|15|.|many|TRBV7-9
TGTGCCAGCAGCTTTGACGGGGGCTCTAGCCACGAGCAGTACTTC
CASSFDGGSSHEQYF
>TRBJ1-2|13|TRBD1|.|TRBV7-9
TGTGCCAGCAGCCGGACAGGCGAAGTCGGCTACACCTTC
CASSRTGEVGYTF
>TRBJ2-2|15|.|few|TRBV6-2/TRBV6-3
TGTGCCAGCAAAATTGATGGTATGAACACCGGGGAGCTGTTTTTT
CASKIDGMNTGELFF
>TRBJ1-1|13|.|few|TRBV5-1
TGCGCCAGCAGCTTCCAGGGCGAAACTGAAGCTTTCTTT
CASSFQGETEAFF
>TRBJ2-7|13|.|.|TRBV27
TGTGCCAGCAGGGGGGGTTTTTCCTACGAGCAGTACTTC
CASRGGFSYEQYF
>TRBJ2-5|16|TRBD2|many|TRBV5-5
TGTGCCAGCAGCTTGAGGCCTAGCGGGAGGCAAGAGACCCAGTACTTC
CASSLRPSGRQETQYF
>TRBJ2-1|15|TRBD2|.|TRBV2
TGTGCCAGCAGTGGGACTAGCGGGCCCGACAATGAGCAGTTCTTC
CASSGTSGPDNEQFF
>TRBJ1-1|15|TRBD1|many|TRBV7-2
TGTGCCAGCAGCAGGACAGGGGCGGTATACACTGAAGCTTTCTTT
CASSRTGAVYTEAFF
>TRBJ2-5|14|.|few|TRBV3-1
TGTGCCAGCGTCCAGAGAGGGAGGGGGGAGACCCAGTACTTC
CASVQRGRGETQYF
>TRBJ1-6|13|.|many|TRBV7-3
TGTGCCAGCAGACAAACCAGGGATTCACCCCTCCACTTT
CASRQTRDSPLHF
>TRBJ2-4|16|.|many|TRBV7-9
TGTGCCAGCAGCTCCTCTTTTGTGGCGGCCAAAAACATTCAGTACTTC
CASSSSFVAAKNIQYF
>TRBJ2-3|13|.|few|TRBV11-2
TGTGCCAGCAGCTCGACCCCAATAGATACGCAGTATTTT
CASSSTPIDTQYF
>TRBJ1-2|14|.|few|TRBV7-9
TGTGCCAGCAGCTTAGAGTGGGGTCGAGAAGGCTACACCTTC
CASSLEWGREGYTF
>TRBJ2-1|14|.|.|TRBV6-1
TGTGCCAGCAGTGACGGACGGGGCTCCGATGAGCAGTTCTTC
CASSDGRGSDEQFF
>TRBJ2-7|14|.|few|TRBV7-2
TGTGCCAGCAGCTTAGTAGCTCTCACCTACGAGCAGTACTTC
CASSLVALTYEQYF
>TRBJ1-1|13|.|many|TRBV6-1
TGTGCCAGCGTCACGGGTCATGGCACTGAAGCTTTCTTT
CASVTGHGTEAFF
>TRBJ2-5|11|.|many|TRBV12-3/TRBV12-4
TGTGCCAGCAGTTCCGGACAGTTCCAGTACTTC
CASSSGQFQYF